The present T cell receptor (beta chain) was sequenced within a study of T-cell memory formation after mild COVID-19. On the study more broadly: TCR clusters were mostly confined to one donor each. Study outcomes and limitations: Contracting clones, day 15 to 85, had balanced CD4/CD8, and later expanders favored CD4+. In second-wave clones peaking day 37, SARS-CoV-2 specificity remained unconfirmed.

The V end was cut by 9 bases, the J end by 0 bases, with 7 bases between. Germline V CDR1 and CDR2: SNHLY, FYNNEI. This CDR3 has 12 residues. TCRdb re-derived calls from the 5' RACE reads in MiXCR, one entry per CDR3 protein. The sample records fewer than 450,000 distinct CDR3 sequences, 20% to 25% being singletons. Notes on this clonotype: The antigen remains undetermined.

Sequencing was done on a sample of PBMCs or a T cell subset sorted from them (not recorded which). The clonotype comes from an adult woman who had mild COVID-19 (a few samples of this study predate the infection). Cell type and time point are not known. The chain has TRBV2 and TRBJ2-3; no clear D gene. DNA for the CDR3: TGTGCCAGACGTTCTAGCACAGATACGCAGTATTTT. Translated: CARRSSTDTQYF.